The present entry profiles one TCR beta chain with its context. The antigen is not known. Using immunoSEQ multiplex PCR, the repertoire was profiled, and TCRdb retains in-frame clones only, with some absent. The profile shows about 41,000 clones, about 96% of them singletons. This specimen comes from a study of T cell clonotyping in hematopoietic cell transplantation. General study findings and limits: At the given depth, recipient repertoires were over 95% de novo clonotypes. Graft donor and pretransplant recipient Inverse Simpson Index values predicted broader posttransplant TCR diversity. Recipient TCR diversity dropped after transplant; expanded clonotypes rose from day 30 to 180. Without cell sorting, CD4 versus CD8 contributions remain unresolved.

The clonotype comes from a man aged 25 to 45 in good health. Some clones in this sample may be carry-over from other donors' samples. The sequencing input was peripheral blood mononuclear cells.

As DNA, the CDR3 is TGTGCCAGCATGAAGGGAACAGGGAACACGCAGTATTTT. This sequence encodes CASMKGTGNTQYF. This chain joins TRBV11-2 and TRBJ2-3; possibly TRBD1 for D (6 bases). Germline V gene lookup returns CDR1 SGHAT and CDR2 FQNNGV. CDR3 length: 13 residues. The V end lost 7 bases, the J end lost 9 bases, and 17 bases lay between the germline ends.